In its sample, the clone carrying this T cell receptor beta chain was seen once. Its antigen is undetermined. This specimen belongs to a study of T cell repertoires in cytomegalovirus infection. In the study overall: Public signatures in TCR beta pointed to CMV infection and matching HLA type.

Germline CDR1 reads SQVTM; CDR2 reads ANQGSEA. The CDR3 sequence is 12 residues long. V was cut by 0 bases and J by 4 bases, with 6 bases left in between. TCRdb recomputed calls from the reads with MiXCR, one row per CDR3 protein. Here the sample spans 250,000 to 350,000 distinct CDR3 sequences, roughly 24% being singletons. Findings of the study overall: Summed public TCR beta family frequency identified CMV carriers bearing the relevant HLA.

This rearrangement joins TRBV29-1 to TRBJ1-2; D is undetermined. The specimen sequenced was PBMCs. The source is a human donor in good health (CMV status not recorded). Some clones in this sample may be carry-over from other donors' samples. The CDR3 DNA reads as TGCAGCGTTGAAGACAGGTCCTATGGCTACACCTTC. It specifies CSVEDRSYGYTF.